This entry is about one TCR beta chain. This specimen comes from a study of blood T cell repertoires in COVID-19. Across the study: The origin of the acute and convalescent COVID-19 samples was the United States, Italy and Spain.

The CDR3 length is 13 residues. With 5 bases removed from V and 5 bases from J, the gap between germline ends came to 10 bases. Germline V gives CDR1 KGHSH, CDR2 LQKENI. Study processing details: For nucleated cells, counts were estimated from reference gene primer amplification. Sequencing used immunoSEQ multiplex PCR; TCRdb keeps in-frame clones, though not all of them. V and J calls and clone size are those listed in that table; D and trimming were worked out from the DNA. The sample contains 150,000 to 200,000 clones, around nine tenths of which appear only once. This receptor was identified in a human donor in a cohort sampled during active COVID-19. The rearrangement joins TRBV18 to TRBJ2-1, with D unresolved. Sequencing was done on a sample of peripheral blood. The CDR3 loop is CASSARLNNEQFF. Here the CDR3 DNA reads TGTGCCAGCTCAGCACGACTGAACAATGAGCAGTTCTTC.